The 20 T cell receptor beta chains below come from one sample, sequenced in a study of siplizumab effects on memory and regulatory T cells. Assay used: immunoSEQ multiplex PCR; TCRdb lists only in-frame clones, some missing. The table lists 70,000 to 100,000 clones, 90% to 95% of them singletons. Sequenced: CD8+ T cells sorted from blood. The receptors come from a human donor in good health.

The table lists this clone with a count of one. The CDR3 sequence: CASRARLASTDTQYF. The CDR3 bases are TGTGCCAGCAGGGCAAGGCTAGCGAGCACAGATACGCAGTATTTT. The chain is built from TRBV2 and TRBJ2-3, with D possibly being TRBD2 (6 bases). In germline, CDR1 is SNHLY, CDR2 FYNNEI. V lost 6 bases and J 0 bases, leaving 13 bases between the germline ends. This CDR3 contains 15 residues.

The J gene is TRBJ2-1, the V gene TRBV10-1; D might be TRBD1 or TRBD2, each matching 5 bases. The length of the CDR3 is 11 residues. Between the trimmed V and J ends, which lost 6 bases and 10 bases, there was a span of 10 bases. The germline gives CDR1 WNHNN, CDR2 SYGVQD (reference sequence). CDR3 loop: CASSPGTEQFF. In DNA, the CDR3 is TGCGCCAGCAGCCCCGGGACCGAGCAGTTCTTC.

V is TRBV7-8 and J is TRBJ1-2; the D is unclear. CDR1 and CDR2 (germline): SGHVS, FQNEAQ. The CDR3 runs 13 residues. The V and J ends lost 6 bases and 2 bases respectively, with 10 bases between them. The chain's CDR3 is CASSPSGNYGYTF. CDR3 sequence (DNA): TGTGCCAGCAGTCCGTCCGGGAACTATGGCTACACCTTC.

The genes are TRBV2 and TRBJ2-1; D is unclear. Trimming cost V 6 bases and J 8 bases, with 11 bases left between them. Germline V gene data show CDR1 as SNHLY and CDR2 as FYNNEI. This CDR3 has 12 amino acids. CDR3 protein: CASSSGMDEQFF. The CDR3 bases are TGTGCCAGCAGCTCTGGTATGGATGAGCAGTTCTTC.

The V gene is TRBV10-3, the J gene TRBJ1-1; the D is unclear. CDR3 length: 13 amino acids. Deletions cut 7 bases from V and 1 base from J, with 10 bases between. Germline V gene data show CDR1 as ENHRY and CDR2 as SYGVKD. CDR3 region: CAIKRPGNTEAFF. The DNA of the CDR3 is TGTGCCATCAAACGACCCGGGAACACTGAAGCTTTCTTT.

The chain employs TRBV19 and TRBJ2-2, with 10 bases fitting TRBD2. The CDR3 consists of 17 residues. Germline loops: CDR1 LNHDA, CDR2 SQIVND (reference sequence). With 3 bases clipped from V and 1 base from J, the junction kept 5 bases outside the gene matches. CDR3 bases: TGTGCCAGTAGTATCGCTAGCGGGGGAAAGAACACCGGGGAGCTGTTTTTT. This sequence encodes CASSIASGGKNTGELFF.

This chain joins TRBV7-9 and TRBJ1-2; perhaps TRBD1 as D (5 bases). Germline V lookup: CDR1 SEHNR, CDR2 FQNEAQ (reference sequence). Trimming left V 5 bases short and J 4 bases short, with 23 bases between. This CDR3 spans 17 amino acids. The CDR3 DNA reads TGTGCCAGCAGCCCGAGCTTAGAGTGGTCAGGGAGCTATGGCTACACCTTC. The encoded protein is CASSPSLEWSGSYGYTF.

The DNA of the CDR3 is TGTGCCAGCAGCTCGACCGGACTAGAGTCCTACGAGCAGTACTTC. Protein product: CASSSTGLESYEQYF. The gene calls are TRBV7-9 and TRBJ2-7; 7 nucleotides line up with TRBD2. Trimming removed 4 bases from V and 1 base from J; junction bases left unmatched: 7. The CDR3 is made up of 15 amino acids. Germline lookup yields CDR1 SEHNR and CDR2 FQNEAQ (reference sequence).

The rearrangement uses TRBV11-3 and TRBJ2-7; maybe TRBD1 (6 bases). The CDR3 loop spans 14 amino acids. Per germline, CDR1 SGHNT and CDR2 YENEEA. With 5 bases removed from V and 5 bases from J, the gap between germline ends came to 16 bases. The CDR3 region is CASSLQGSYDEQYF. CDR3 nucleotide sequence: TGTGCCAGCAGCCTCCAGGGGAGTTACGACGAGCAGTACTTC.

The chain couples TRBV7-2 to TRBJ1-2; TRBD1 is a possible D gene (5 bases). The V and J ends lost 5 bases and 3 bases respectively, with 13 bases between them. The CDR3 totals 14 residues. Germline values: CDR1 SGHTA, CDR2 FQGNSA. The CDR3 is CASSLDRGHYGYTF. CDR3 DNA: TGTGCCAGCAGCCTAGATAGGGGACACTATGGCTACACCTTC.

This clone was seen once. The chain's CDR3 is CASSEVGMNTEAFF. Written as DNA, the CDR3 is TGTGCCAGCAGTGAGGTGGGAATGAACACTGAAGCTTTCTTT. The rearrangement joins TRBV25-1 to TRBJ1-1; unclear D gene. Trimming took 3 bases from V and 0 from J, leaving 8 bases between them. This CDR3 has 14 amino acids. Per germline, CDR1 MGHDK and CDR2 SYGVNS.

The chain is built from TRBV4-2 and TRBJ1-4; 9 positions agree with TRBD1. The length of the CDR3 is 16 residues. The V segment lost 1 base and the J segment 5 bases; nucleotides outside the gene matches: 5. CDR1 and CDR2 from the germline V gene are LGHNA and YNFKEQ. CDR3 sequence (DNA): TGTGCCAGCAGCCAAGGGTCGGGACAGGGAAATGAAAAACTGTTTTTT. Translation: CASSQGSGQGNEKLFF.

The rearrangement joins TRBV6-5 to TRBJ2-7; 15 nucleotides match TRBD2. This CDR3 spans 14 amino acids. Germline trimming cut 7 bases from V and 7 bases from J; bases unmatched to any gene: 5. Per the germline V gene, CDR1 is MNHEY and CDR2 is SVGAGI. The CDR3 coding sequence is TGTGCCAGCACCGGACTAGCGGGGGGGCAAGAGCAGTACTTC. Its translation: CASTGLAGGQEQYF.

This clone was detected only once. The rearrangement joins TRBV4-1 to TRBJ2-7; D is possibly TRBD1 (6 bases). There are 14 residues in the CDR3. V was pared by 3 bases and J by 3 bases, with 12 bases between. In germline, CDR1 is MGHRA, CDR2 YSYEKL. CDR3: CASSQSPGDYEQYF. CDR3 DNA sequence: TGCGCCAGCAGCCAGAGCCCAGGGGACTACGAGCAGTACTTC.

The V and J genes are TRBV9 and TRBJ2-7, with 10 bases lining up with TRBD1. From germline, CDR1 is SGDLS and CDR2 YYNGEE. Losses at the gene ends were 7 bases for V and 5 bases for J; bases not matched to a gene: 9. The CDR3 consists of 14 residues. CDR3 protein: CASGETGGFNEQYF. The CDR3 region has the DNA TGTGCCAGCGGAGAGACAGGGGGCTTTAACGAGCAGTACTTC.

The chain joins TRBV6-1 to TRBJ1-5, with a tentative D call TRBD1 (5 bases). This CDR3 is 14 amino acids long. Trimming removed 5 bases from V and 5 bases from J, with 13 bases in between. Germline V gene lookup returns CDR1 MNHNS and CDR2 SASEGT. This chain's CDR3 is CASSLRQGDQPQHF. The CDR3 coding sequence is TGTGCCAGCAGTCTGAGGCAGGGTGATCAGCCCCAGCATTTT.

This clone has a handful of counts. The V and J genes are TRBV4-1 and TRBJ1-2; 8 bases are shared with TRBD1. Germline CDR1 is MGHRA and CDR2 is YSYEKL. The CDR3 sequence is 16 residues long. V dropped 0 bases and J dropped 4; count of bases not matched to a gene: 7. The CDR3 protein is CASSQDNRGSFYGYTF. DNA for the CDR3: TGCGCCAGCAGCCAAGACAACAGGGGGAGCTTCTATGGCTACACCTTC.

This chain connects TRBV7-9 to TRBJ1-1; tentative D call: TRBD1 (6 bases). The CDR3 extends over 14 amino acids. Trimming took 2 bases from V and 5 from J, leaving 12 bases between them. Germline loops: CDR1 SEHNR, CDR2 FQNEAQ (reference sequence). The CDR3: CASSLNRESTEAFF. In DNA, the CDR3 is TGTGCCAGCAGCTTAAACAGGGAGTCGACTGAAGCTTTCTTT.

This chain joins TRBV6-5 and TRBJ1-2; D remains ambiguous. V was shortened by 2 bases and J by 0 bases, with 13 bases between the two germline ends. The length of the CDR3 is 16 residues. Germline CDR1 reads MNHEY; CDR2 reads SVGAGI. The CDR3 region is CASSYARVPSNYGYTF. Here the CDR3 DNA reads TGTGCCAGCAGTTACGCGAGGGTTCCGTCTAACTATGGCTACACCTTC.

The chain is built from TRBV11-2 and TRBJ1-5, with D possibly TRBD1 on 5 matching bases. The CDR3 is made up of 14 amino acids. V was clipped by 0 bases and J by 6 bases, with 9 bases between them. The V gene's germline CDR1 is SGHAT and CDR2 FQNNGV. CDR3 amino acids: CASSLETGGQPQHF. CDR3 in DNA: TGTGCCAGCAGCTTAGAAACCGGGGGTCAGCCCCAGCATTTT.